Presented here are 16 T cell receptor beta chains from one specimen sequenced in a study of cytomegalovirus exposure and HLA in healthy donors. The PCR made use of 60 Vbeta and 13 Jbeta primers. The assay was immunoSEQ multiplex PCR, and TCRdb's table has in-frame clones only and misses some. The data show about 120,000 clones, 81% seen once. The sequenced sample was PBMCs. These receptors were obtained from a woman in her 30s in good health and CMV-seronegative.

J is TRBJ2-1 and V is TRBV7-2; 12 bases align to TRBD2. The CDR3 is made up of 16 amino acids. From germline, CDR1 is SGHTA and CDR2 FQGNSA. V shed 5 bases, J shed 7 bases, and the junction held 9 bases outside the gene matches. The CDR3 nucleotides read TGTGCCAGCAGCCCCTGGACTAGCGGGATTTTAAATGAGCAGTTCTTC. Translation gives CASSPWTSGILNEQFF.

This clone appeared a single time. The CDR3 DNA is TGTGCCAGCAGCTTGGCCAGGGGGGCGGAGGGCTACACCTTC. Translated: CASSLARGAEGYTF. The V gene is TRBV5-6, the J gene TRBJ1-2; 7 bases agree with TRBD1. Trimming at V came to 0 bases and at J to 8 bases, leaving 7 bases not matched to a gene. This CDR3 contains 14 residues. Germline V lookup: CDR1 SGHDT, CDR2 YYEEEE.

The chain uses TRBV19 and TRBJ2-1; TRBD2 matches at 7 bases. V lost 2 bases to trimming and J lost 4 bases; unmatched junction nucleotides: 5. The CDR3 spans 15 residues. Germline CDR1 is LNHDA and CDR2 is SQIVND (reference sequence). CDR3 sequence: CASSITSARYNEQFF. In nucleotides, the CDR3 is TGTGCCAGTAGTATAACTAGCGCTCGATACAATGAGCAGTTCTTC. The variable domain in full, with the rest retrieved from reference TRBV19 and TRBJ2-1, is DGGITQSPKYLFRKEGQNVTLSCEQNLNHDAMYWYRQDPGQGLRLIYYSQIVNDFQKGDIAEGYSVSREKKESFPLTVTSAQKNPTAFYLCASSITSARYNEQFFGPGTRLTVL.

This clone was counted a few times. The chain employs TRBV15 and TRBJ2-5, with D maybe TRBD1 (6 bases). The CDR3 extends over 14 amino acids. Germline lookup yields CDR1 LNHNV and CDR2 YYDKDF (reference sequence). Trimming cost V 2 bases and J 5 bases, with 12 bases left between them. In nucleotides, the CDR3 is TGTGCCACCAGCAGACCTCACCAGGGGGAGACCCAGTACTTC. Translating it yields CATSRPHQGETQYF.

The chain employs TRBV5-1 and TRBJ2-3, with a possible D match to TRBD1 (6 bases). The CDR3 has 15 amino acids. Germline assignment: CDR1 SGHRS and CDR2 YFSETQ. The V end was cut by 4 bases, the J end by 2 bases, with 14 bases between. The CDR3 here is CASSAGQLSTDTQYF. CDR3 DNA: TGCGCCAGCAGCGCAGGACAGCTTTCCACAGATACGCAGTATTTT.

This clone was seen only a few times. V usage is TRBV28 and J usage is TRBJ2-7; 7 bases align to TRBD1. Germline CDR1 and CDR2: MDHEN and SYDVKM. The CDR3 covers 15 residues. The V segment lost 1 base and the J segment 7 bases; nucleotides outside the gene matches: 10. The CDR3 reads CASSLSRTGIREQYF. Written as DNA, the CDR3 is TGTGCCAGCAGTTTATCCCGGACAGGTATAAGGGAGCAGTACTTC.

This clone was recorded only once. The rearrangement uses TRBV19 and TRBJ1-4; 9 positions agree with TRBD1. V lost 6 bases and J lost 5; bases outside the gene matches: 7. From germline, CDR1 is LNHDA and CDR2 SQIVND (reference sequence). CDR3 length: 15 residues. The CDR3 coding sequence is TGTGCCAGTAGGAAATCCGGGACAGGGAATGAAAAACTGTTTTTT. Its protein is CASRKSGTGNEKLFF.

V usage is TRBV19 and J usage is TRBJ2-7, with a weak D call TRBD2 (6 bases). Germline CDR1 and CDR2: LNHDA and SQIVND (reference sequence). The ends were cut back, 8 bases at V and 4 bases at J, with 18 bases in the middle. The CDR3 is made up of 14 amino acids. The CDR3 DNA is TGTGCCAGTGGAGAGTCGTGGGAGGCTTACGAGCAGTACTTC. Protein product: CASGESWEAYEQYF.

The chain uses TRBV5-6 and TRBJ1-1; unclear D gene. CDR1 and CDR2 from the germline V gene are SGHDT and YYEEEE. CDR3 length: 14 residues. The V gene lost 0 bases and the J gene lost 1 base, with 7 bases spanning the gap. The DNA for the CDR3 is TGTGCCAGCAGCTTGGGACGCGGGAACACTGAAGCTTTCTTT. It encodes CASSLGRGNTEAFF.

The rearrangement links TRBV27 to TRBJ2-7; tentatively, D is TRBD1 (6 bases). This CDR3 spans 12 amino acids. Looked up from germline, CDR1 is MNHEY and CDR2 is SMNVEV (reference sequence). Trimming took off 10 bases at V and 5 bases at J, with 15 bases between the two ends. CDR3 sequence: CATRGDFNEQYF. The CDR3 coding sequence is TGTGCCACCAGGGGAGATTTCAACGAGCAGTACTTC.

This chain links TRBV28 with TRBJ1-1, with 8 nucleotides matching TRBD1. Trimming cost V 5 bases and J 5 bases; bases outside gene matches: 4. The CDR3 loop spans 13 amino acids. Germline V CDR1 and CDR2: MDHEN, SYDVKM. CDR3 sequence (DNA): TGTGCCAGCAGTGCGGGACAGGTAACTGAAGCTTTCTTT. Amino acid sequence: CASSAGQVTEAFF. Complete variable domain (other parts from reference TRBV28 and TRBJ1-1): DVKVTQSSRYLVKRTGEKVFLECVQDMDHENMFWYRQDPGLGLRLIYFSYDVKMKEKGDIPEGYSVSREKKERFSLILESASTNQTSMYLCASSAGQVTEAFFGQGTRLTVV.

J is TRBJ1-4 and V is TRBV9, with TRBD1 matching 11 bases. V lost 4 bases and J lost 11; bases outside the gene matches: 7. The V gene's germline CDR1 is SGDLS and CDR2 YYNGEE. The CDR3 covers 14 residues. The CDR3 region is CASSPGTGGLKLFF. CDR3 sequence (DNA): TGTGCCAGCAGCCCCGGGACAGGGGGATTGAAACTGTTTTTT.

This chain joins TRBV7-6 and TRBJ2-3; TRBD1 agrees at 8 bases. Germline-derived CDR1 and CDR2 are SGHVS and FNYEAQ. With 4 bases clipped from V and 3 bases from J, the junction kept 6 bases outside the gene matches. The CDR3 sequence is 15 residues long. The CDR3 nucleotides are TGTGCCAGCAGCTCTAGGGACAGGCCGACAGATACGCAGTATTTT. Amino acid sequence: CASSSRDRPTDTQYF.

Comment on this clone: An end of the junction differs from the germline gene, which may be a read error. V and J are TRBV7-9 and TRBJ1-1; the match to TRBD1 covers 7 bases. Germline CDR1 SEHNR, CDR2 FQNEAQ (reference sequence). This CDR3 contains 12 residues. CDR3 sequence (DNA): TGTTCCAGCAGCTTCGACAGGGCTGAAGCTTTCTTT. This codes for CSSSFDRAEAFF.

The chain is built from TRBV5-4 and TRBJ1-2, with TRBD1 matching 8 bases. The junction had 6 bases not matched to a gene; V was cut back by 3 bases and J by 8 bases. Germline V gives CDR1 SGHNT, CDR2 YYREEE (reference sequence). This CDR3 region has 13 residues. This chain's CDR3 is CASSSQGAMGYTF. The CDR3 DNA follows: TGTGCCAGCAGCTCGCAGGGGGCGATGGGCTACACCTTC.

There are a few counts of this clone. The gene calls are TRBV18 and TRBJ2-5, with 10 bases aligning to TRBD1. The CDR3 has 17 residues. The germline CDR1 and CDR2 sequences are KGHSH and LQKENI. Trimming took 4 bases from V and 1 from J; bases not matched to a gene: 9. Here the CDR3 reads CASSRQGAVTPQETQYF. The CDR3 nucleotides read TGTGCCAGCTCACGACAGGGGGCGGTTACTCCCCAAGAGACCCAGTACTTC.